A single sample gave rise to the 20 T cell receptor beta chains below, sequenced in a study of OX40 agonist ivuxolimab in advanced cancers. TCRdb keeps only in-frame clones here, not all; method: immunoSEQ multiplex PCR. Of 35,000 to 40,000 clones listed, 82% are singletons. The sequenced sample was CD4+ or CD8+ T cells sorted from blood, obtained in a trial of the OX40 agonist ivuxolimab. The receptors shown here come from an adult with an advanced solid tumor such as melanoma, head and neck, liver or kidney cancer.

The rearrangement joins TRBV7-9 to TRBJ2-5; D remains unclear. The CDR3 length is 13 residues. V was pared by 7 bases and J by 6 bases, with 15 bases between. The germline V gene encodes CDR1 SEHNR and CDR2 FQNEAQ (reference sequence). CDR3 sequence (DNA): TGTGCCAGCAATTCTGCCGTTGAGAAGACCCAGTACTTC. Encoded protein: CASNSAVEKTQYF.

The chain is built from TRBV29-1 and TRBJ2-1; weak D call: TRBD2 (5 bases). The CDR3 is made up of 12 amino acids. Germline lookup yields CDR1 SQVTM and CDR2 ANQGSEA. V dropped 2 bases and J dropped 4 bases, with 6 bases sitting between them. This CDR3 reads CSVEPGYNEQFF. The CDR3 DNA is TGCAGCGTTGAACCGGGGTACAATGAGCAGTTCTTC.

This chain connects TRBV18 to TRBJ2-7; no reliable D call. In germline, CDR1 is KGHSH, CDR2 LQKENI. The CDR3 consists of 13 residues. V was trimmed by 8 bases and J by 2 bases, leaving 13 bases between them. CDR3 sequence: CASHRTDTYEQYF. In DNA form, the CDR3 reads TGTGCCAGCCACCGGACGGATACCTACGAGCAGTACTTC.

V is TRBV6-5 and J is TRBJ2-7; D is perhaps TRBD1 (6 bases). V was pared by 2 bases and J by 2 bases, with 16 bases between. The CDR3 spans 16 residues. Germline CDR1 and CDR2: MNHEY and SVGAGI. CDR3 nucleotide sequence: TGTGCCAGCAGTTACGGTGGCAGGGGCGACACCTACGAGCAGTACTTC. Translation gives CASSYGGRGDTYEQYF.

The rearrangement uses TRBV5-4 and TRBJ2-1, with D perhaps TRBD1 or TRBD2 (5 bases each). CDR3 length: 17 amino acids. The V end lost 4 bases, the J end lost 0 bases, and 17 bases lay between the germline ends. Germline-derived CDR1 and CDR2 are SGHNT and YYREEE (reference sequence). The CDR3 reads CASSPPGRRSSYNEQFF. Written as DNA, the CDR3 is TGTGCCAGCAGCCCTCCGGGACGCCGTAGCTCCTACAATGAGCAGTTCTTC.

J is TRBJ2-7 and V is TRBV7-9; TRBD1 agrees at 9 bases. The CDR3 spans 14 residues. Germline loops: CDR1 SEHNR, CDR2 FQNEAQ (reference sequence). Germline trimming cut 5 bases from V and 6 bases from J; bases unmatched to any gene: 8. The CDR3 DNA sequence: TGTGCCAGCAGCCCACAGGGGGCCCTACGCGAGCAGTACTTC. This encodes CASSPQGALREQYF.

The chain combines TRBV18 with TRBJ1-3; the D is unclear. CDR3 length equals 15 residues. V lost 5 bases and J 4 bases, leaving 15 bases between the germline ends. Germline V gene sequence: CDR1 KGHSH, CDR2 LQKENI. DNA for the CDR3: TGTGCCAGCTCAGCCCAGGAACTAAGGGGAAACACCATATATTTT. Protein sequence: CASSAQELRGNTIYF.

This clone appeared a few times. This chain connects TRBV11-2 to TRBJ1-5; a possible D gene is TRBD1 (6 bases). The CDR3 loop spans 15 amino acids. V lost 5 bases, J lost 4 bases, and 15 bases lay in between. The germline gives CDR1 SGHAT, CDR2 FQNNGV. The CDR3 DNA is TGTGCCAGCAGCCAACTCGCGGGGGCGAATCAGCCCCAGCATTTT. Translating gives CASSQLAGANQPQHF.

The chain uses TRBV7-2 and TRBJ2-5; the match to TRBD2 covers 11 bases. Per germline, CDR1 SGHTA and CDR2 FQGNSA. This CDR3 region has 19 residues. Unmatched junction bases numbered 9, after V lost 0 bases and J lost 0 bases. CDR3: CASSLAEWGGLADQETQYF. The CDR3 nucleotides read TGTGCCAGCAGCTTAGCTGAGTGGGGGGGACTAGCGGACCAAGAGACCCAGTACTTC.

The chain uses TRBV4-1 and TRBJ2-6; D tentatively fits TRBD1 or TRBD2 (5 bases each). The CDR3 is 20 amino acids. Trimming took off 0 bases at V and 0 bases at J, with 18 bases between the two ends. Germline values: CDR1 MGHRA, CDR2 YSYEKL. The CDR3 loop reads CASSQDLAPGRTSGANVLTF. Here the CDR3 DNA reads TGCGCCAGCAGCCAAGATCTGGCACCGGGACGGACCTCTGGGGCCAACGTCCTGACTTTC.

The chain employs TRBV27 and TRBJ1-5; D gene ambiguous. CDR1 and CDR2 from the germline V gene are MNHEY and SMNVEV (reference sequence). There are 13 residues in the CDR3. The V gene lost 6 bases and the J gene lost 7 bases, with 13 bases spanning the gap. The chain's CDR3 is CASSPFERQPQHF. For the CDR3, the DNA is TGTGCCAGCAGCCCTTTTGAGAGGCAGCCCCAGCATTTT.

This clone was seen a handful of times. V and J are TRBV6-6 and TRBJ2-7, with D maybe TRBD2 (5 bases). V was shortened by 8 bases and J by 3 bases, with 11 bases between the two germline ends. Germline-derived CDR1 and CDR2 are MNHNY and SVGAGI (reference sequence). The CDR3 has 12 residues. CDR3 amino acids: CASSAGGYEQYF. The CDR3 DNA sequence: TGTGCCAGCTCGGCTGGAGGCTACGAGCAGTACTTC.

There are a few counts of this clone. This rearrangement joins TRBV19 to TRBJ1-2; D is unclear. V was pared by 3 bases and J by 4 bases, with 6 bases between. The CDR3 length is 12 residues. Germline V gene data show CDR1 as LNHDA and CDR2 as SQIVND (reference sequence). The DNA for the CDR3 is TGTGCCAGTAGTATCTCGGTCTATGGCTACACCTTC. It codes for CASSISVYGYTF.

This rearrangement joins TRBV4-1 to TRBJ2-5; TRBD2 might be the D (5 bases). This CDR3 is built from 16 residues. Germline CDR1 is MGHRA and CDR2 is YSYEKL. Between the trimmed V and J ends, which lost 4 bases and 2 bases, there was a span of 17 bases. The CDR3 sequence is CASSPRGRANQETQYF. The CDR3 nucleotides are TGCGCCAGCAGCCCCCGTGGGAGAGCGAATCAAGAGACCCAGTACTTC.

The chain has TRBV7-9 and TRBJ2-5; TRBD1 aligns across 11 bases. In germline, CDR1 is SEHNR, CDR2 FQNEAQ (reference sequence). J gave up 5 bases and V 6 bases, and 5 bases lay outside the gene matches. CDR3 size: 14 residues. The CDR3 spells CASRRTGGAETQYF. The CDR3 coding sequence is TGTGCCAGCAGGCGGACAGGGGGCGCGGAGACCCAGTACTTC.

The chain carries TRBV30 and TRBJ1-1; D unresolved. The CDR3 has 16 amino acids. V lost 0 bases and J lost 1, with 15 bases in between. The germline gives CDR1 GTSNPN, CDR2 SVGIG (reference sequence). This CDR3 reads CAWSVLSWRRNTEAFF. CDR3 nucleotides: TGTGCCTGGAGTGTTTTAAGTTGGCGAAGGAACACTGAAGCTTTCTTT.

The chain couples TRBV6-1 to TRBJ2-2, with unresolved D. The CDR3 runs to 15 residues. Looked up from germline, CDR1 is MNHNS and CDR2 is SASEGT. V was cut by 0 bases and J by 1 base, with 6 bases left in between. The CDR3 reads CASSEAVRNTGELFF. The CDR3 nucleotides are TGTGCCAGCAGTGAAGCGGTCCGGAACACCGGGGAGCTGTTTTTT.

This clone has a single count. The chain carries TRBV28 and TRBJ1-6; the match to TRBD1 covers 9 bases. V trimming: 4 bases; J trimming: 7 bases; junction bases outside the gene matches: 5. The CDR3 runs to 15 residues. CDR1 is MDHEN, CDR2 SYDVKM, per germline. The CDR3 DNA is TGTGCCAGCAGTTCACCGACAGGGGGAAATTCACCCCTCCACTTT. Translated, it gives CASSSPTGGNSPLHF.

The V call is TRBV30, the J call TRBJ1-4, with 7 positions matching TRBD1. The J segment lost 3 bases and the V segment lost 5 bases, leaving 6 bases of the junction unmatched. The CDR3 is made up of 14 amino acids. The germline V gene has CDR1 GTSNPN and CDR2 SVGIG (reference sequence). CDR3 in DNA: TGTGCCTGGTCTACAGGGGCGCCTAATGAAAAACTGTTTTTT. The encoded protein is CAWSTGAPNEKLFF. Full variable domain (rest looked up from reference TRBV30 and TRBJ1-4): SQTIHQWPATLVQPVGSPLSLECTVEGTSNPNLYWYRQAAGRGLQLLFYSVGIGQISSEVPQNLSASRPQDRQFILSSKKLLLSDSGFYLCAWSTGAPNEKLFFGSGTQLSVL.

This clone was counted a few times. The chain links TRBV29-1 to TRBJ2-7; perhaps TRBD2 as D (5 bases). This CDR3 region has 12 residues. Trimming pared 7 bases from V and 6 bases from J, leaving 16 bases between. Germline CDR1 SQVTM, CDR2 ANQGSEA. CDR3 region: CSANGVRTEQYF. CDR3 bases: TGCAGCGCCAACGGGGTCCGGACCGAGCAGTACTTC.